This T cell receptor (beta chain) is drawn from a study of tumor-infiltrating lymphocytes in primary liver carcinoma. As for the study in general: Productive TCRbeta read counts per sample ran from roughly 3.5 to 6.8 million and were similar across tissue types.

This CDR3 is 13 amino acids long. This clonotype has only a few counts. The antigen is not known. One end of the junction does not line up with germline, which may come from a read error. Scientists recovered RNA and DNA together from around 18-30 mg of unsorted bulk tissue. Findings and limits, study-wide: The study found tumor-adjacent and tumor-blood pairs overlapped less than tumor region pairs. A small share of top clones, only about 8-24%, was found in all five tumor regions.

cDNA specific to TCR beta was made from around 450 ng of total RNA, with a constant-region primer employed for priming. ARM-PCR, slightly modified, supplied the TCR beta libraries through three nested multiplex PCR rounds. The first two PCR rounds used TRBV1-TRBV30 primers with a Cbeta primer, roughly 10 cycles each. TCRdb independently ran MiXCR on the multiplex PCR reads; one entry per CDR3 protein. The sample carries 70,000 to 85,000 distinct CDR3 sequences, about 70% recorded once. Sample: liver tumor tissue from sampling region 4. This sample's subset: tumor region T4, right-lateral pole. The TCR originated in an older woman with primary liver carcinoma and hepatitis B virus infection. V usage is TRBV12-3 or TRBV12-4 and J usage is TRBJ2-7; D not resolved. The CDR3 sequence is CDSSFSSFYEQYF. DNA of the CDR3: TGTGACAGCAGTTTTAGTAGTTTCTACGAGCAGTACTTC.